The present entry profiles one TCR beta chain with its context. This sample was taken from a study of control samples from healthy donors and cancer patients. V lost 3 bases and J 6 bases, leaving 6 bases between the germline ends. Germline V lookup: CDR1 SGHVS, CDR2 FQNEAQ. This CDR3 region has 11 residues. TCRdb's table, derived via immunoSEQ multiplex PCR, lists solely in-frame clones and lacks some. The data show over 150,000 clones, over 85% seen once. The source is a man in his forties or fifties in good health. V gene TRBV7-8 combines with J gene TRBJ2-7; the D gene is possibly TRBD2 (5 bases). Source material: blood. As DNA, the CDR3 is TGTGCCAGCAGCTTCGCGGGCGAGCAGTACTTC. Amino acid sequence: CASSFAGEQYF. Full variable domain (outside the CDR3, taken from reference TRBV7-8 and TRBJ2-7): GAGVSQSPRYKVAKRGQDVALRCDPISGHVSLFWYQQALGQGPEFLTYFQNEAQLDKSGLPSDRFFAERPEGSVSTLKIQRTQQEDSAVYLCASSFAGEQYFGPGTRLTVT.